The rows below give T cell receptor beta chains drawn from one sample of a study of vaccination effects on CD4 cells after COVID-19. The assay was immunoSEQ multiplex PCR, and TCRdb's table has in-frame clones only and misses some. This sample has roughly 71,000 clones, with about 80% found just once. No cognate antigen is known for these TCRs. This sample comprised CD4+ T cells from PBMCs cultured with HCoV-229E spike peptides, obtained after COVID-19 vaccination. The receptor source for this set is a human donor who received a COVID-19 vaccine. The CDR3 runs from the conserved cysteine through the conserved F or W. Fields, in order: V gene, D gene, clone size, J gene, CDR3 protein, CDR3 DNA. D genes are given only for firm matches. Rows may omit the clone size; those that give it use once, few, many or a size class.

V: TRBV7-9
D: .
size: .
J: TRBJ2-1
CDR3: CASSSTAYNEQFF
DNA: TGTGCCAGCAGCTCGACAGCTTACAATGAGCAGTTCTTC

V: TRBV19
D: .
size: .
J: TRBJ1-5
CDR3: CASNPGGGRNWNQPQHF
DNA: TGTGCCAGTAATCCCGGTGGGGGGCGAAATTGGAATCAGCCCCAGCATTTT

V: TRBV7-2
D: .
size: .
J: TRBJ1-5
CDR3: CASSTWGDQPQHF
DNA: TGTGCCAGCAGTACGTGGGGGGACCAGCCCCAGCATTTT

V: TRBV5-4
D: TRBD1
size: .
J: TRBJ1-6
CDR3: CASSRYGTEGSPLHF
DNA: TGTGCCAGCAGCCGTTATGGGACAGAGGGTTCACCCCTCCACTTT

V: TRBV2
D: .
size: few
J: TRBJ1-2
CDR3: CASSDPGREGLGYGYTF
DNA: TGTGCCAGCAGCGATCCGGGCCGGGAGGGGCTCGGCTATGGCTACACCTTC

V: TRBV7-3
D: .
size: .
J: TRBJ2-5
CDR3: CASSLGPTGAETQYF
DNA: TGTGCCAGCAGCCTGGGCCCGACTGGGGCGGAGACCCAGTACTTC

V: TRBV29-1
D: .
size: .
J: TRBJ1-2
CDR3: CSVEGQGLGGYTF
DNA: TGCAGCGTTGAAGGTCAAGGTCTAGGTGGCTACACCTTC

V: TRBV3-1/TRBV3-2
D: TRBD1
size: .
J: TRBJ1-2
CDR3: CASSPQTGIGYGYTF
DNA: TGTGCCAGCAGCCCCCAGACAGGGATCGGCTATGGCTACACCTTC

V: TRBV7-2
D: TRBD1
size: .
J: TRBJ1-6
CDR3: CASSLVGPGQGNSPLHF
DNA: TGTGCCAGCAGCTTAGTGGGACCGGGACAGGGTAATTCACCCCTCCACTTT

V: TRBV2
D: .
size: .
J: TRBJ1-4
CDR3: CASSVNEKLFF
DNA: TGTGCCAGCAGCGTCAATGAAAAACTGTTTTTT

V: TRBV6-2/TRBV6-3
D: .
size: .
J: TRBJ2-3
CDR3: CASSFFDDLITDTQYF
DNA: TGTGCCAGCAGTTTTTTCGACGATTTGATCACAGATACGCAGTATTTT

V: TRBV15
D: .
size: .
J: TRBJ2-1
CDR3: CATSRDIGHYNEQFF
DNA: TGTGCCACCAGCAGAGATATAGGCCACTACAATGAGCAGTTCTTC

V: TRBV11-2
D: .
size: .
J: TRBJ1-4
CDR3: CASSLKSAEEKLFF
DNA: TGTGCCAGCAGCTTAAAGTCGGCAGAAGAAAAACTGTTTTTT

V: TRBV5-1
D: .
size: .
J: TRBJ2-3
CDR3: CASSLLTSTDTQYF
DNA: TGCGCCAGCAGCTTGCTTACGAGCACAGATACGCAGTATTTT

V: TRBV5-1
D: .
size: few
J: TRBJ1-1
CDR3: CASSFSAGGVPEAFF
DNA: TGCGCCAGCAGCTTTAGTGCCGGGGGGGTCCCTGAAGCTTTCTTT

V: TRBV9
D: TRBD1
size: once
J: TRBJ2-6
CDR3: CASSVGTGGIGANVLTF
DNA: TGTGCCAGCAGCGTCGGGACAGGGGGTATTGGGGCCAACGTCCTGACTTTC

V: TRBV4-1
D: .
size: .
J: TRBJ1-6
CDR3: CASSLGSPGVNSPLHF
DNA: TGCGCCAGCAGCCTCGGGAGTCCGGGTGTGAATTCACCCCTCCACTTT

V: TRBV18
D: TRBD2
size: once
J: TRBJ2-5
CDR3: CASSPRLAGAQETQYF
DNA: TGTGCCAGCTCACCTCGACTAGCGGGGGCCCAAGAGACCCAGTACTTC

V: TRBV24-1
D: .
size: .
J: TRBJ2-6
CDR3: CATSDPQGKGANVLTF
DNA: TGTGCCACCAGTGATCCCCAGGGGAAAGGGGCCAACGTCCTGACTTTC

V: TRBV7-7
D: .
size: .
J: TRBJ2-3
CDR3: CASSRRGYLRADTQYF
DNA: TGTGCCAGCAGCCGCCGGGGCTATTTACGGGCAGATACGCAGTATTTT

V: TRBV7-9
D: .
size: .
J: TRBJ2-5
CDR3: CASSLGLVAGETQYF
DNA: TGTGCCAGCAGCTTAGGACTAGTAGCAGGAGAGACCCAGTACTTC